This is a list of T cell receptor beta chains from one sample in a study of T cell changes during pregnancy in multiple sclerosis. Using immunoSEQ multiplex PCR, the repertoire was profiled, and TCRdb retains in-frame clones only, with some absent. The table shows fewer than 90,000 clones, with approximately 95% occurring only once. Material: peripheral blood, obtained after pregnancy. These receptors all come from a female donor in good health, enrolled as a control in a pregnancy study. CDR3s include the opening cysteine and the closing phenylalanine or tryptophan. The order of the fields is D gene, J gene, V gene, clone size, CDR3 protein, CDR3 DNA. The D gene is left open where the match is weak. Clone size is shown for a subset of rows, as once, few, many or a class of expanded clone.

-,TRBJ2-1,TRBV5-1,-,CASKRTPQGNEQFF,TGCGCCAGCAAGCGGACCCCCCAAGGGAATGAGCAGTTCTTC
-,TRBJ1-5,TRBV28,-,CASSRTVGGNQPQHF,TGTGCCAGCAGCCGGACAGTTGGAGGCAATCAGCCCCAGCATTTT
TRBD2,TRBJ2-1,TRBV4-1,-,CASSPRTSGGPYNEQFF,TGCGCCAGCAGCCCTCGGACTAGCGGGGGTCCTTACAATGAGCAGTTCTTC
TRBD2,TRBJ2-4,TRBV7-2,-,CASSPGTSGQAKNIQYF,TGTGCCAGCAGCCCCGGGACTAGCGGGCAAGCCAAAAACATTCAGTACTTC
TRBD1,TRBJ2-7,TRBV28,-,CASSLVTGGALSEQYF,TGTGCCAGCAGTTTGGTAACAGGGGGCGCATTAAGCGAGCAGTACTTC
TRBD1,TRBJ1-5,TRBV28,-,CASSPTGSNQPQHF,TGTGCCAGCAGTCCGACAGGGAGCAATCAGCCCCAGCATTTT
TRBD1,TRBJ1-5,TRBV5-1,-,CASSLAGQSNQPQHF,TGCGCCAGCAGCTTGGCGGGACAGAGCAATCAGCCCCAGCATTTT
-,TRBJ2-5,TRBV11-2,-,CASSLVPYQETQYF,TGTGCCAGCAGCTTAGTTCCCTACCAAGAGACCCAGTACTTC
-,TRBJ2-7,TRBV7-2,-,CASSLAVAAYEQYF,TGTGCCAGCAGCTTGGCCGTAGCGGCCTACGAGCAGTACTTC
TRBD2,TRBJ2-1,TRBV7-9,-,CASRRAQTSGQTVEQFF,TGTGCCAGCCGAAGGGCCCAGACTAGCGGGCAAACTGTAGAGCAGTTCTTC
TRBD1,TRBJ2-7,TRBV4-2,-,CASSQPGTGTEQYF,TGTGCCAGCAGCCAACCCGGGACAGGGACCGAGCAGTACTTC
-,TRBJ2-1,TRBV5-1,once,CASSAGAAVGVEQFF,TGCGCCAGCAGCGCGGGGGCCGCGGTCGGGGTTGAGCAGTTCTTC
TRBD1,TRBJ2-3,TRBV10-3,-,CAISDLRDRRTDTQYF,TGTGCCATCAGTGACCTCCGGGACAGAAGGACAGATACGCAGTATTTT
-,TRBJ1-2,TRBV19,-,CASTPRGVDYGYTF,TGTGCCAGTACCCCCCGGGGGGTGGACTATGGCTACACCTTC
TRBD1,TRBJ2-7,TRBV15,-,CATSRDRQGNEQYF,TGTGCCACCAGCAGAGATCGACAGGGTAACGAGCAGTACTTC
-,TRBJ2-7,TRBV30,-,CAWSVEKPQYF,TGTGCCTGGAGTGTTGAAAAGCCGCAGTACTTC
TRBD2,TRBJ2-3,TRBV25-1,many,CASKAGAKGLVTDTQYF,TGTGCCAGCAAGGCGGGAGCCAAGGGATTGGTCACAGATACGCAGTATTTT
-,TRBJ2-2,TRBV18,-,CASSPRDNGELFF,TGTGCCAGCTCACCACGGGACAATGGGGAGCTGTTTTTT
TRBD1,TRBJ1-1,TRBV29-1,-,CSGGDRDAEAFF,TGCAGCGGGGGTGACAGGGACGCTGAAGCTTTCTTT
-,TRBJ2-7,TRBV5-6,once,CASSFSDEQYF,TGTGCCAGCAGCTTTTCCGACGAGCAGTACTTC
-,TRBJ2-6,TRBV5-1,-,CASRPTGVASLTGANVLTF,TGCGCCAGCAGGCCGACAGGTGTGGCTTCCTTAACTGGGGCCAACGTCCTGACTTTC
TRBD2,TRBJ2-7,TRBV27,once,CASTPKGGNDYEQYF,TGTGCCAGCACCCCAAAGGGAGGGAATGACTACGAGCAGTACTTC
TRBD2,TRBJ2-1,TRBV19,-,CASSNLGLAGPNEQFF,TGTGCCAGTAGTAACCTGGGACTAGCGGGGCCCAATGAGCAGTTCTTC
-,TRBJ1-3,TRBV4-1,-,CASSQVLASGNTIYF,TGCGCCAGCAGCCAAGTTCTGGCCTCTGGAAACACCATATATTTT
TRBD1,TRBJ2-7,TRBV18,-,CASSPEQGAYEQYF,TGTGCCAGCTCACCGGAACAGGGGGCCTACGAGCAGTACTTC
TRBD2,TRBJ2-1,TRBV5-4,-,CASSSRTSGNEQFF,TGTGCCAGCAGCTCACGGACTAGCGGGAATGAGCAGTTCTTC
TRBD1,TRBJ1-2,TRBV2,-,CASTASVRPGGYGYTF,TGTGCCAGCACCGCCAGTGTCCGACCAGGGGGGTATGGCTACACCTTC
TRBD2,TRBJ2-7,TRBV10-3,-,CAISESREGRRYEQYF,TGTGCCATCAGTGAGTCGAGGGAGGGCAGGAGGTACGAGCAGTACTTC
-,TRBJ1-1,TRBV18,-,CASSPRSQGNTEAFF,TGTGCCAGCTCACCACGGTCGCAGGGTAACACTGAAGCTTTCTTT
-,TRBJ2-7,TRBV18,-,CASSSATGEQYF,TGTGCCAGCTCGTCCGCAACAGGCGAGCAGTACTTC
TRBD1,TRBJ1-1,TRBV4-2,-,CASSLPGGTGGTEAFF,TGTGCCAGCAGCCTTCCCGGAGGGACAGGGGGCACTGAAGCTTTCTTT
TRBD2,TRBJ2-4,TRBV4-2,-,CASSQELAGAGIQYF,TGTGCCAGCAGCCAAGAACTAGCGGGAGCGGGCATTCAGTACTTC
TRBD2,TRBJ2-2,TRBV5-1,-,CASSSESGLAGGLVTGELFF,TGCGCCAGCAGCTCTGAATCGGGACTAGCGGGAGGGCTTGTCACCGGGGAGCTGTTTTTT
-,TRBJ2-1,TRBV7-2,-,CASSVGGTVNEQFF,TGTGCCAGCAGCGTAGGAGGGACAGTCAATGAGCAGTTCTTC
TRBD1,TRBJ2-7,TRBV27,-,CASSLIGQGADEQYF,TGTGCCAGCAGTTTGATCGGACAGGGGGCCGACGAGCAGTACTTC
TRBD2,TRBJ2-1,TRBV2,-,CASSEGGWEQFF,TGTGCCAGCAGTGAGGGAGGGTGGGAGCAGTTCTTC
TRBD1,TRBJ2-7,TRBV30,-,CAWTKLDRGRAYEQYF,TGTGCCTGGACGAAATTGGACAGGGGGAGAGCCTACGAGCAGTACTTC
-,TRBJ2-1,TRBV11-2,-,CASSFVYRHEQFF,TGTGCCAGCAGCTTCGTTTACAGGCATGAGCAGTTCTTC
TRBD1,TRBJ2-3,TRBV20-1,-,CSAQGGDTQYF,TGCAGTGCACAGGGGGGAGATACGCAGTATTTT
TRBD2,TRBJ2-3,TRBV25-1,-,CASSRNSGPATQYF,TGTGCCAGCAGTAGAAATAGCGGGCCGGCCACGCAGTATTTT
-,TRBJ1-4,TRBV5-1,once,CASRLQGATNEKLFF,TGCGCCAGCAGATTACAGGGAGCAACTAATGAAAAACTGTTTTTT
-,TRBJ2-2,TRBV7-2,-,CASSLSGGNTGELFF,TGTGCCAGCAGCCTTAGCGGAGGTAACACCGGGGAGCTGTTTTTT